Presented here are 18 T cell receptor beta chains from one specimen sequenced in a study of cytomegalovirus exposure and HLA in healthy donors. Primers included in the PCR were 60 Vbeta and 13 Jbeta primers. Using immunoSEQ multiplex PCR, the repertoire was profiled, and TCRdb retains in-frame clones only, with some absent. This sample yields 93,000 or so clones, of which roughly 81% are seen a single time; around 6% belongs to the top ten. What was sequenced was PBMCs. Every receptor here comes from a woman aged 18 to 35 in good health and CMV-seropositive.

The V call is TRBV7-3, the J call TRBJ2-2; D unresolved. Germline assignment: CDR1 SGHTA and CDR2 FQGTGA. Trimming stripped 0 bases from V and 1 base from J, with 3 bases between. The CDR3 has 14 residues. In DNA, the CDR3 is TGTGCCAGCAGCTTAACCGGGAACACCGGGGAGCTGTTTTTT. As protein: CASSLTGNTGELFF.

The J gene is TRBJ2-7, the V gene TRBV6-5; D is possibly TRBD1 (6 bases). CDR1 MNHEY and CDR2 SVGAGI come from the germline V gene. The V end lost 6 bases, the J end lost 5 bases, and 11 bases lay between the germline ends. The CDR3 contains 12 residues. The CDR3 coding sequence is TGTGCCAGCAGACAACAGGGCGACGAGCAGTACTTC. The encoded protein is CASRQQGDEQYF.

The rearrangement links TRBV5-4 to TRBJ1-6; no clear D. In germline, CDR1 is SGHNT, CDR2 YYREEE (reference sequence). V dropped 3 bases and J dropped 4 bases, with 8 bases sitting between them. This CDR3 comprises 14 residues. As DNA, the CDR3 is TGTGCCAGCAGCTCCGGGTATTATAATTCACCCCTCCACTTT. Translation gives CASSSGYYNSPLHF.

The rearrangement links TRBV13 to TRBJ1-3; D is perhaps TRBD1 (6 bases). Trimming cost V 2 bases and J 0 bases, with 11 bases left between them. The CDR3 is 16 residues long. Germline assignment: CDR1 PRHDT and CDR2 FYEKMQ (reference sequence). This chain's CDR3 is CASSLNRALSGNTIYF. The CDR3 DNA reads TGTGCCAGCAGCTTAAACAGGGCACTCTCTGGAAACACCATATATTTT.

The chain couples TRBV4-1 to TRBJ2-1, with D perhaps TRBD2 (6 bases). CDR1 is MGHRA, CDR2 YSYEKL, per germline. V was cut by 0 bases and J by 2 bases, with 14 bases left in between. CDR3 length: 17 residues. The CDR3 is CASSQDQGLRPYNEQFF. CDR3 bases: TGCGCCAGCAGCCAAGATCAGGGACTCCGACCCTACAATGAGCAGTTCTTC.

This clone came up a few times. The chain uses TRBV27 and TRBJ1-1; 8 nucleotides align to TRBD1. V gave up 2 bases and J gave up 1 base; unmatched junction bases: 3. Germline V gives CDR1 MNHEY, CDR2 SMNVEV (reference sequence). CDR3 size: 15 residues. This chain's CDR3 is CASSLSGTGNTEAFF. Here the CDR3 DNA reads TGTGCCAGCAGTTTAAGCGGGACAGGGAACACTGAAGCTTTCTTT.

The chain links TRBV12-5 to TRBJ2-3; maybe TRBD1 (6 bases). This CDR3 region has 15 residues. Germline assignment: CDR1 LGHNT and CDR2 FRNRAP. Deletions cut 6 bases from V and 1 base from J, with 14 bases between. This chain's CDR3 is CASGMDSRGTDTQYF. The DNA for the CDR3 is TGTGCTAGTGGCATGGACAGCCGGGGCACAGATACGCAGTATTTT.

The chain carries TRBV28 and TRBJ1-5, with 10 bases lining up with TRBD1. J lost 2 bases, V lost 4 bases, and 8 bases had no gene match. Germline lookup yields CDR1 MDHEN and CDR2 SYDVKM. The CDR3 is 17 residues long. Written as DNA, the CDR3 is TGTGCCAGCAGTTACTGGGACAGGGGAATAGGCAATCAGCCCCAGCATTTT. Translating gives CASSYWDRGIGNQPQHF.

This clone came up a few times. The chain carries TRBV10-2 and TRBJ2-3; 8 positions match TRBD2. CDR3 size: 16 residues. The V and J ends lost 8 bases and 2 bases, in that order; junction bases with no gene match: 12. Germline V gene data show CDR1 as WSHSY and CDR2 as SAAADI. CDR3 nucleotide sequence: TGCGCCAGCCTCAGACGTACTAGCGGTGACACAGATACGCAGTATTTT. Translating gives CASLRRTSGDTDTQYF.

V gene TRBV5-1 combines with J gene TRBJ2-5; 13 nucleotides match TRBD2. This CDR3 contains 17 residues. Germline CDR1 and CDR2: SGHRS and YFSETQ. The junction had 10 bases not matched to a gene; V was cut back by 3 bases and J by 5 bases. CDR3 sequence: CASSSGGTSGVRETQYF. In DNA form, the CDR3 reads TGCGCCAGCAGCTCGGGCGGGACTAGCGGGGTAAGGGAGACCCAGTACTTC. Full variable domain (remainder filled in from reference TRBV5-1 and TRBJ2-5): KAGVTQTPRYLIKTRGQQVTLSCSPISGHRSVSWYQQTPGQGLQFLFEYFSETQRNKGNFPGRFSGRQFSNSRSEMNVSTLELGDSALYLCASSSGGTSGVRETQYFGPGTRLLVL.

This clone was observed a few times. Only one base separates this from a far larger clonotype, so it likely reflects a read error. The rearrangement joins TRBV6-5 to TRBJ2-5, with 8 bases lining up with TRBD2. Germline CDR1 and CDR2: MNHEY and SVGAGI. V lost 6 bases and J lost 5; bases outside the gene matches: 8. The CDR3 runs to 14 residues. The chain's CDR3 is CASSTEGTRETQYF. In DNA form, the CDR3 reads TGTGCCAGCAGCACAGAGGGGACTAGGGAGACCCAGTACTTC.

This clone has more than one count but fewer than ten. The CDR3 loop reads CASKPRVASYNEQFF. CDR3 coding DNA: TGTGCCAGCAAGCCGCGGGTGGCATCCTACAATGAGCAGTTCTTC. The chain employs TRBV2 and TRBJ2-1; the D gene is possibly TRBD2 (5 bases). CDR3 length equals 15 residues. In germline, CDR1 is SNHLY, CDR2 FYNNEI. Trimming took 7 bases from V and 1 from J, leaving 14 bases between them.

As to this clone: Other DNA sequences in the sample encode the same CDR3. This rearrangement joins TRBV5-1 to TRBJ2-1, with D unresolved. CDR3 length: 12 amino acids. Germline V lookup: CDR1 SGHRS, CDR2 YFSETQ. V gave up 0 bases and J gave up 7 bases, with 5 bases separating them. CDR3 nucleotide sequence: TGCGCCAGCAGCTTGGGAGGAAATGAGCAGTTCTTC. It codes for CASSLGGNEQFF.

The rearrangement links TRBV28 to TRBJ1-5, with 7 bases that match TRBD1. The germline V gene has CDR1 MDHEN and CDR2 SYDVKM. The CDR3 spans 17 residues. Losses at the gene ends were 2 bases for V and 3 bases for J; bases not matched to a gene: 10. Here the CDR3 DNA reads TGTGCCAGCAGTTTAAGGTGGGACAGACGCCTCAATCAGCCCCAGCATTTT. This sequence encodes CASSLRWDRRLNQPQHF.

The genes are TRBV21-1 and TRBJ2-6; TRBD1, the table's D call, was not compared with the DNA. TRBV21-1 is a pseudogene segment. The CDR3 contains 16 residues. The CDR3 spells CASSPPRGGGANVLTF. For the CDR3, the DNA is TGTGCCAGCAGCCCCCCCCGAGGGGGAGGGGCCAACGTCCTGACTTTC.

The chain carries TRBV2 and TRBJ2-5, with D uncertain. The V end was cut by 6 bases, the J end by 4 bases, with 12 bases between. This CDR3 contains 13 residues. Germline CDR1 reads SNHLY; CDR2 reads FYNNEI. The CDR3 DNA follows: TGTGCCAGCAGAAGCACCCGGAGAGAGACCCAGTACTTC. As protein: CASRSTRRETQYF.

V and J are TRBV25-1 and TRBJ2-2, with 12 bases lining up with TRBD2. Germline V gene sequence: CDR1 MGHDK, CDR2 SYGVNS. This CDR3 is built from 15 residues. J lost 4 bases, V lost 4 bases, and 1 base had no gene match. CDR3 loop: CASSGGLAGTGELFF. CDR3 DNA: TGTGCCAGCAGTGGGGGACTAGCGGGCACCGGGGAGCTGTTTTTT.

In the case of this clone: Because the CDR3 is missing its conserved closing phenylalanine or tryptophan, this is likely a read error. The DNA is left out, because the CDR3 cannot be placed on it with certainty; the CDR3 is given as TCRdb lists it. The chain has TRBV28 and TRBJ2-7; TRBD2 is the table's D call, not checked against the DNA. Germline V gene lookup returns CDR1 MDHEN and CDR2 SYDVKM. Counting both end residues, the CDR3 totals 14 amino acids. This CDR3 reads CASSLSGTSGRWML.